This T cell receptor beta chain was documented in a study of CD8 T cells in Susac syndrome. A quantity of about 0.5 to 1 ug RNA underwent reverse transcription using random hexamers. Amplification of TCR beta CDR3 by immunoSEQ multiplex PCR spanned 54 Vbeta and 13 Jbeta. TCRdb reprocessed the immunoSEQ multiplex PCR reads with MiXCR, giving one entry per CDR3 protein. The table includes 250,000 to 300,000 distinct CDR3 sequences, around 89% detected once. CDR1 SEHNR and CDR2 FQNEAQ come from the germline V gene (reference sequence). The CDR3 sequence is 16 residues long. V was trimmed by 5 bases and J by 0 bases, leaving 17 bases between them. CD8+ and CD4+ blood T cells underwent TCR beta sequencing.

The chain has TRBV7-9 and TRBJ2-7; D is uncertain. Specimen: CD8+ T cells from PBMCs. This TCR derives from a human donor with multiple sclerosis. CDR3 coding DNA: TGTGCCAGCAGCCCCGGCCGGGCAGGAAACTCCTACGAGCAGTACTTC. Its translation: CASSPGRAGNSYEQYF.